The clone carrying this T cell receptor beta chain was found many times. Regions amplified from RNA transcripts were the TCR beta CDR3 regions. The TCR CDR3 first-round RT-PCR relied on the HTBI primer set. Using its own MiXCR run on the multiplex PCR reads, TCRdb lists one record per CDR3 protein. The profile shows some 550,000 distinct CDR3 sequences, around 21% of them singletons. The record originates from a study of T cells in Graves' hyperthyroidism and ophthalmopathy. Across the study: Peripheral blood sampling occurred at initial diagnosis, before any treatment.

The CDR3 sequence is 13 residues long. Trimming took off 5 bases at V and 8 bases at J, with 15 bases between the two ends. Looked up from germline, CDR1 is MNHNS and CDR2 is SASEGT. Stable Graves' hyperthyroidism meant no ophthalmopathy progression within 18 months. The chain is built from TRBV6-1 and TRBJ1-2; unclear D gene. The sample consisted of blood. This TCR came from a man between 18 and 35 years old with Graves' hyperthyroidism. The CDR3 spells CASSRSGSQGYTF. In DNA, the CDR3 is TGTGCCAGCAGTCGCTCAGGTTCCCAGGGCTACACCTTC.